This T cell receptor (beta chain) was documented in a study of T cells in Graves' hyperthyroidism and ophthalmopathy. Not enrolled were patients with uncontrolled infection, other autoimmune disease, pregnancy or lactation. Findings and limits, study-wide: A model of 13 V-J pairs discriminated ophthalmopathy from stable hyperthyroidism. For ophthalmopathy, model prediction preceded onset by a median about 6.4 months. Appearing also in blood were most of the thyroid clonotypes expanded above 0.001.

Template material for amplifying TCR beta CDR3 regions consisted of RNA transcripts. Researchers ran a first-round RT-PCR on the TCR CDR3 using the HTBI primer set. Each CDR3 protein is one row after TCRdb ran MiXCR on the multiplex PCR reads. The data hold hundreds of thousands of distinct CDR3 sequences, with 40% to 55% observed a single time. This clonotype was counted only a few times. The antigen remains unidentified. Looked up from germline, CDR1 is SGHTA and CDR2 is FQGNSA. The CDR3 extends over 17 amino acids. The ends were cut back, 0 bases at V and 5 bases at J, with 17 bases in the middle. The source of this sequence is an adult man with Graves' disease, either hyperthyroidism or ophthalmopathy (not recorded which). The chain carries TRBV7-2 and TRBJ1-5; possible D gene TRBD1, 5 bases. Sequences were obtained from peripheral blood or thyroid tissue (not recorded which). This chain's CDR3 is CASSLAPPGGRDQPQHF. The CDR3, as DNA: TGTGCCAGCAGCTTAGCCCCACCTGGGGGGAGGGATCAGCCCCAGCATTTT.